The entry below gives a single T cell receptor beta chain sequence along with its context. Antigen unknown. The time point here: persistent/refractory GD, antithyroid drugs over 5 years with positive TRAb. From PBMCs, RNA was extracted and then used to make the TCR library. This entry comes from a study of regulatory T cells in long-lasting Graves disease. Study-wide points: New patients shared fewer public clonotypes (about 1,000) than persistent patients did (around 2,900). The study found TRBV28, TRBJ1-2 and TRBJ2-5 favored in persistent disease.

The TCR beta library used iRepertoire HTBI primers with Arm-PCR amplification of CDR3. Each CDR3 protein is one row after TCRdb ran MiXCR on the multiplex PCR reads. The top ten hold about two fifths of the sample, which has 700,000 or so distinct CDR3 sequences, roughly 30% seen once. The V end was cut by 0 bases, the J end by 11 bases, with 9 bases between. In germline, CDR1 is LNHNV, CDR2 YYDKDF (reference sequence). The CDR3 is made up of 12 amino acids. The TCR comes from a female donor with Graves disease. Specimen: peripheral blood mononuclear cells (PBMCs), collected when the disease was refractory, from a patient treated with antithyroid drugs. This chain connects TRBV15 to TRBJ2-3; D is undetermined. For the CDR3, the DNA is TGTGCCACCAGCAGAGATCTGGCTTTGCAGTATTTT. Its translation: CATSRDLALQYF.